The present T cell receptor (beta chain) was sequenced within a study of blood T cell repertoires in COVID-19. Study at large: The samples span acute and convalescent COVID-19 from the United States, Italy and Spain.

The V and J ends lost 10 bases and 7 bases respectively, with 16 bases between them. Per the germline V gene, CDR1 is MNHEY and CDR2 is SMNVEV (reference sequence). The CDR3 extends over 12 amino acids. Clones were read by immunoSEQ multiplex PCR, and TCRdb kept only the in-frame ones, dropping some. The sample carries around 240,000 clones, roughly 88% recorded once. The origin of this receptor is a woman between 50 and 59 years old who had recovered from COVID-19. The chain couples TRBV27 to TRBJ1-1; D is possibly TRBD1 (6 bases). The source material was PBMCs or T cells enriched from blood (not recorded which). This CDR3 reads CATIFGQNEAFF. The CDR3 DNA follows: TGTGCCACCATATTTGGACAGAATGAAGCTTTCTTT.